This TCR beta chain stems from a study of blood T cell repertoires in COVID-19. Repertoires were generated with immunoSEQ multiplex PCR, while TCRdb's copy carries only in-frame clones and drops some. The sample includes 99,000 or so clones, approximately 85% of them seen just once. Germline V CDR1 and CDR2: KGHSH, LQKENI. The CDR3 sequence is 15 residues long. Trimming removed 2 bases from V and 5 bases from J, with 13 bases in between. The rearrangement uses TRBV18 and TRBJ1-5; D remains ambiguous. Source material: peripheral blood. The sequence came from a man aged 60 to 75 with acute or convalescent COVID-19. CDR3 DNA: TGTGCCAGCTCACCAGGTTCGGGGAGGGATCAGCCCCAGCATTTT. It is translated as CASSPGSGRDQPQHF.